The entry below describes one TCR beta chain. Its antigen is still unknown. This entry belongs to a study of long-term antiretroviral therapy in people with HIV. General study findings and limits: HIV repertoires spanned tighter CDR3 length ranges than controls did. With ART, diversity went up but was still lower than in transplant donor controls.

Germline lookup yields CDR1 GTSNPN and CDR2 SVGIG (reference sequence). V was clipped by 1 base and J by 4 bases; unmatched bases: 4. CDR3 length equals 14 residues. The libraries were made with immunoSEQ v3.0 at survey level. Some clones are missing from TCRdb's copy, which holds only in-frame ones; the method was immunoSEQ multiplex PCR. Counted here are tens of thousands of clones, roughly four fifths occurring once; the ten biggest clones make up 5.5% to 6%. The V gene is TRBV30, the J gene TRBJ1-1; 9 nucleotides agree with TRBD1. The receptor was derived from a woman in her thirties with HIV. This specimen was unsorted PBMCs, taken 1.1 years before starting antiretroviral therapy. The CDR3 bases are TGTGCCTGGAGTGATATACAGGGGGCCACTGAAGCTTTCTTT. Its translation is CAWSDIQGATEAFF.